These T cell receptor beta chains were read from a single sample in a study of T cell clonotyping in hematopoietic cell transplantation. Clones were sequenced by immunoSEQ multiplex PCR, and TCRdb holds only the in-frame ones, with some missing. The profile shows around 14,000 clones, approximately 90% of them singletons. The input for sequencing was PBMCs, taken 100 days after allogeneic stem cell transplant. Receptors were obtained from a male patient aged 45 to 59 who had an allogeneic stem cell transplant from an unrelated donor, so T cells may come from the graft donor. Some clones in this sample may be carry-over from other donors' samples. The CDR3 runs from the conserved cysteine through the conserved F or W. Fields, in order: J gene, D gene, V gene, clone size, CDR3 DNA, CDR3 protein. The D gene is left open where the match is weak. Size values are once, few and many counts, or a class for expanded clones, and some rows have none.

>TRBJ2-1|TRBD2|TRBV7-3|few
TGTGCCAGCAGTCCCTACGGGGGGGGTTTTGGGAATGAGCAGTTCTTC
CASSPYGGGFGNEQFF
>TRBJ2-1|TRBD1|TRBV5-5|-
TGTGCCAGCAGCATACAGGGGTGGGGGCATGAGCAGTTCTTC
CASSIQGWGHEQFF
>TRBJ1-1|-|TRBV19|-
TGTGCCAGTAGTATATGGGAAGGAACTGAAGCTTTCTTT
CASSIWEGTEAFF
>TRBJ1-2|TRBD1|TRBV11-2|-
TGTGCCAGCAGCTCTGGGGGACAGTCGGGCTATGGCTACACCTTC
CASSSGGQSGYGYTF
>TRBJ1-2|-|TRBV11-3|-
TGTGCCAGCAGTGAGAGTTGGAGTTTCCCTTTTAACTATGGCTACACCTTC
CASSESWSFPFNYGYTF
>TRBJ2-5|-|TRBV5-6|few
TGTGCCAGCAGCCCGGGCTGGGGTTCGCAGACCCAGTACTTC
CASSPGWGSQTQYF
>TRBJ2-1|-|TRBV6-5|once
TGTGCCAGCAGTTACGCGAGCGGGCGGGGTTACAATGAGCAGTTCTTC
CASSYASGRGYNEQFF
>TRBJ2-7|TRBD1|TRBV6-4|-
TGTGCCAGCAGCCAAACCCCACAGGGGGCTAGCGAGCAGTACTTC
CASSQTPQGASEQYF
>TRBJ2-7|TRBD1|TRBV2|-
TGTGCCAGCAGTGGGACAGGAGGCTACGAGCAGTACTTC
CASSGTGGYEQYF
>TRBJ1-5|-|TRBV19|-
TGTGCCAGTAGTATTCGAGGGTACAAGGGGGATGGGTCAGGTCAGCCCCAGCATTTT
CASSIRGYKGDGSGQPQHF
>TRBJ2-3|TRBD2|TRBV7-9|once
TGTGCCAGCAGCTCTGAACCCGGACTAGCGCGTTACGATACGCAGTATTTT
CASSSEPGLARYDTQYF
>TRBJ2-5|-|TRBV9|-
TGTGCCAGCAGCGTAGGCCCGCTAGAAGAGACCCAGTACTTC
CASSVGPLEETQYF
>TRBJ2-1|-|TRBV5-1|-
TGCGCCAGCAGCTTGGGACTAGGGGCTTCCTACAATGAGCAGTTCTTC
CASSLGLGASYNEQFF
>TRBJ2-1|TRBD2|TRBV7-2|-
TGTGCCAGCAGCTTGAGCGGGAGGGCAGGCAATGAGCAGTTCTTC
CASSLSGRAGNEQFF
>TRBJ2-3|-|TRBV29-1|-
TGCAGCGTCGACGACAGCGTCCACGAGGATACGCAGTATTTT
CSVDDSVHEDTQYF
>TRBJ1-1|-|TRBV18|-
TGTGCCAGCTCAGCCAACAAGAACACTGAAGCTTTCTTT
CASSANKNTEAFF
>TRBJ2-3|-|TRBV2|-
TGTGCCAGCAGTGAAGAGGACGCAAGCACAGATACGCAGTATTTT
CASSEEDASTDTQYF
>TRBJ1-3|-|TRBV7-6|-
TGTGCCAGCAGCCCGGCGGTTGAGGTTGGAAACACCATATATTTT
CASSPAVEVGNTIYF
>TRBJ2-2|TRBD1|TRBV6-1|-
TGTGCCAGCACCGGGACAGCCGCCACCGGGGAGCTGTTTTTT
CASTGTAATGELFF
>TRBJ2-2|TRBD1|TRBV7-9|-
TGTGCCAGCAGCCCCAGACAGGGCGAGGGGGTTACCGGGGAGCTGTTTTTT
CASSPRQGEGVTGELFF
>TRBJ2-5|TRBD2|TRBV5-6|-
TGTGCCAGCAGCTTGGAATGGCGGGAGAAGGAGACCCAGTACTTC
CASSLEWREKETQYF
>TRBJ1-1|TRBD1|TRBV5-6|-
TGTGCCAGCAGCCACCGGGACAGGGTACCTGAAGCTTTCTTT
CASSHRDRVPEAFF
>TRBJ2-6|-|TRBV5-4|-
TGTGCCAGCAGTTCAGGCCCCGGGGCCAACGTCCTGACTTTC
CASSSGPGANVLTF
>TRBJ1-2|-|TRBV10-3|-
TGTGCCATCAGTGAGGGTCCCCGGCAGAACTATGGCTACACCTTC
CAISEGPRQNYGYTF
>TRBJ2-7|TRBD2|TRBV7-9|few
TGTGCCAGCAGCTTCTTAGCGGGAGCCTACGAGCAGTACTTC
CASSFLAGAYEQYF
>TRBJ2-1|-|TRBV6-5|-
TGTGCCAGCAGAGGGTTTGAGCAGGTCCATGAGCAGTTCTTC
CASRGFEQVHEQFF
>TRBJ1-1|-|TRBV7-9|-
TGTGCCAGCTCTCAGTTCGCGGTCGACACTGAAGCTTTCTTT
CASSQFAVDTEAFF
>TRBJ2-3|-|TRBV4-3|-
TGCGCCAGCAGCCAAGACAACCTAGATACGCAGTATTTT
CASSQDNLDTQYF
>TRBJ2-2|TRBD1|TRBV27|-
TGTGCCAGCAGTTTTTACAGGGGAATTAACACCGGGGAGCTGTTTTTT
CASSFYRGINTGELFF
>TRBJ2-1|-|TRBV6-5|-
TGTGCCAGCAGTTACTACAGCGGCAGCTCCTACAATGAGCAGTTCTTC
CASSYYSGSSYNEQFF
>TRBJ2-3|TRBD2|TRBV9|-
TGTGCCAGCAGCGCGAGAGCGGGGAGCACAGATACGCAGTATTTT
CASSARAGSTDTQYF
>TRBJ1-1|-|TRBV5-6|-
TGTGCCAGCAGCTTGGACCACGGGAACACTGAAGCTTTCTTT
CASSLDHGNTEAFF
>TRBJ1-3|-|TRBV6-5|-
TGTGCCAGCAGCCCCCCCGGGATCGGTGGAAACACCATATATTTT
CASSPPGIGGNTIYF
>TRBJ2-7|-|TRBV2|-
TGTGCCAGCAGCCGGGACACCCACTACGAGCAGTACTTC
CASSRDTHYEQYF
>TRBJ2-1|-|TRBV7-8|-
TGTGCCAGCAGCTGGCCGGGTGGATCCTACAATGAGCAGTTCTTC
CASSWPGGSYNEQFF
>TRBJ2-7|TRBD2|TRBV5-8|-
TGTGCCAGCAGCTTGGGCGGGAGGCACTACGAGCAGTACTTC
CASSLGGRHYEQYF
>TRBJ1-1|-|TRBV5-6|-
TGTGCCAGCAGCTTGGTATTCGCGTCGTCCGTAGAAGCTTTCTTT
CASSLVFASSVEAFF
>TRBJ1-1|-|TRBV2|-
TGTGCCAGCAGTTCTGGGGGGAGGGATGTGGACACTGAAGCTTTCTTT
CASSSGGRDVDTEAFF
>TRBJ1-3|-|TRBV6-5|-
TGTGCCAGCAGTTACTCTCCCGGGTCTACGGGAAACACCATATATTTT
CASSYSPGSTGNTIYF
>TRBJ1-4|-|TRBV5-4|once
TGTGCCAGCAGCTTGGCAGGTGACGAAAAACTGTTTTTT
CASSLAGDEKLFF
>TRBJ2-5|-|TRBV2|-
TGTGCCAGCAACCTAGGATCGGAGGGGACCCAGTACTTC
CASNLGSEGTQYF
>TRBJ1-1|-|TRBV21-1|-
TGTGCCAGCAGCCCGCGACAAGGTGGGGACACTGAAGCTTTCTTT
CASSPRQGGDTEAFF
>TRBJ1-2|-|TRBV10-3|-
TGTGCCGTACAATGGGAAAGGGGCTACACCTTC
CAVQWERGYTF
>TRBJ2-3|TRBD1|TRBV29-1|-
TGCAGCGCCCTGCCGACGGGACAGGGGACCGATACGCAGTATTTT
CSALPTGQGTDTQYF
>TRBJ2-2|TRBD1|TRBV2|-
TGTGCCAGCCGACAGATAACGGATACACAGGGGCGGGTCGGGGAGCTGTTTTTT
CASRQITDTQGRVGELFF
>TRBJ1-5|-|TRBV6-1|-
TGTGCCAGCGGGCCAGCTAGGGATCAGCCCCAGCATTTT
CASGPARDQPQHF
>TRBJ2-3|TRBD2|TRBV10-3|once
TGTGCCATCACAAGCGGGAGGGCCCCAGATACGCAGTATTTT
CAITSGRAPDTQYF
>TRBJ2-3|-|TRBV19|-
TGTGCCAGTAGTAGGGGGGCCGGCACAGATACGCAGTATTTT
CASSRGAGTDTQYF
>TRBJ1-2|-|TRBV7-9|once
TGTGCCAGCAGCTTTCTAAACTATGGCTACACCTTC
CASSFLNYGYTF
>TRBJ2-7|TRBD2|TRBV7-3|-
TGTGCCAGCAGCTGTCTAACTGATCAGACTAGCGGGAACTACGAGCAGTACTTC
CASSCLTDQTSGNYEQYF
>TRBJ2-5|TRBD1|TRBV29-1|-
TGCAGCTGCCGGGACAGGGTACAAGAGACCCAGTACTTC
CSCRDRVQETQYF
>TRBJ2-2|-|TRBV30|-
TGTGCCTGGCGTGAGAGCACCGGGGAGCTGTTTTTT
CAWRESTGELFF
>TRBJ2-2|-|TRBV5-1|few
TGCGCCAGCAGCTTGGAGGTCCCGGGTGCCACCGGGGAGCTGTTTTTT
CASSLEVPGATGELFF
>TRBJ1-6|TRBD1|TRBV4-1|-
TGCGCCAGCAGCAAACAGGGGGCTAAACTAAATTCACCCCTCCACTTT
CASSKQGAKLNSPLHF
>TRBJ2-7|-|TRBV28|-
TGTGCCAGCAGTTTCGGCTACGAGCAGTACTTC
CASSFGYEQYF
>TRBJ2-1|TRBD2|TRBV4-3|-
TGCGCCAGCAGCCAAGGGGCTAGCGGCTACAATGAGCAGTTCTTC
CASSQGASGYNEQFF
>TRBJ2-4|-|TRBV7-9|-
TGTGCCAGCAGCCCAACGGGCGGGGACCTTCTAGCCAAAAACATTCAGTACTTC
CASSPTGGDLLAKNIQYF
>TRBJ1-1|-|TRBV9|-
TGTGCCAGCAGCGTAGCGGGGGATACTGAAGCTTTCTTT
CASSVAGDTEAFF
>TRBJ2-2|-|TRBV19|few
TGTGCCAGTAGTCCCGATCCGGGGGAGCTGTTTTTT
CASSPDPGELFF